A selection of T cell receptor beta chains follows, all from one sample in a study of cytomegalovirus exposure and HLA in healthy donors. The assay was immunoSEQ multiplex PCR, and TCRdb's table has in-frame clones only and misses some. The table lists 170,000 or so clones, 80% to 90% of them singletons. Sequenced material: PBMCs. The receptors were gathered from a man between 18 and 35 years old in good health and CMV-seronegative. The CDR3 runs from the conserved cysteine through the conserved F or W. The D gene is left open where the match is weak. Expanded clones are given a class, and other clones once, few, many or no size at all.

clone_size j_call d_call v_call cdr3_nt cdr3_aa
. TRBJ1-1 . TRBV5-4 TGTGCCAACCACCCCCAGGGGAGCGCTGAAGCTTTCTTT CANHPQGSAEAFF
. TRBJ1-6 . TRBV7-2 TGTGCCAGCAGCGTACAGGGATATAATTCACCCCTCCACTTT CASSVQGYNSPLHF
. TRBJ2-7 TRBD1 TRBV7-8 TGTGCCAGCAGCCCGGGGGGACAGGGGATCTACGAGCAGTACTTC CASSPGGQGIYEQYF
. TRBJ1-6 . TRBV19 TGTGCCAGTAGTAGGGAGGGCAATAATTCACCCCTCCACTTT CASSREGNNSPLHF
. TRBJ2-2 . TRBV6-1 TGTGCCAGCAGTGAAAAGGTAGCAGGGGCAGGCGGGGAGCTGTTTTTT CASSEKVAGAGGELFF
. TRBJ2-5 . TRBV28 TGTGCCAGCAGTGGGCGGGGTGAAGGGGGGGGAGAGACCCAGTACTTC CASSGRGEGGGETQYF
. TRBJ1-6 TRBD1 TRBV15 TGTGCCACCAGCAGAGATTTCCCGAGACAGGGGTATAATTCACCCCTCCACTTT CATSRDFPRQGYNSPLHF
. TRBJ1-5 TRBD1 TRBV5-1 TGCGCCAGCAGCTCCACAGGGGGCAGCAATCAGCCCCAGCATTTT CASSSTGGSNQPQHF
. TRBJ1-5 . TRBV7-2 TGTGCCAGCAGCCGGTACGGGCAGCCCCAGCATTTT CASSRYGQPQHF
. TRBJ2-3 . TRBV7-2 TGTGCCAGCAGCAGCGGACAGGGAGGGACAGATACGCAGTATTTT CASSSGQGGTDTQYF
. TRBJ1-2 . TRBV7-8 TGTGCCAGCAGCTTAGGGCAGGGAGGCGGCTACACCTTC CASSLGQGGGYTF
once TRBJ2-7 . TRBV30 TGTGCCTGGAACGTGGGGCGAATACCCTACGAGCAGTACTTC CAWNVGRIPYEQYF
. TRBJ2-7 . TRBV28 TGTGCCAGCCGATTAGGGCCCAGGGCCTACGAGCAGTACTTC CASRLGPRAYEQYF
. TRBJ1-1 . TRBV10-1 TGCGCCAGCAGTCATTTTTTGGGAGCTGAAGCTTTCTTT CASSHFLGAEAFF
once TRBJ1-1 TRBD1 TRBV10-3 TGTGCCATCAGTGCCTCACCGTCAGGGGGCTGGAACACTGAAGCTTTCTTT CAISASPSGGWNTEAFF
. TRBJ2-7 TRBD2 TRBV7-3 TGTGCCAGCAGCGCCTCGACTAGCTCCGTGGGGAAGCAGTACTTC CASSASTSSVGKQYF
. TRBJ1-1 . TRBV4-1 TGCGCCAGCAGCCAAGATTACACACTGAACACTGAAGCTTTCTTT CASSQDYTLNTEAFF
. TRBJ1-2 TRBD1 TRBV13 TGTGCCAGCAGCATTACCGGGACAGGGGTCTATGGCTACACCTTC CASSITGTGVYGYTF
few TRBJ2-6 . TRBV4-1 TGCGCCAGCAGCCCCGGAGGGGCCTCGGGTGGGGCCAACGTCCTGACTTTC CASSPGGASGGANVLTF
. TRBJ2-3 TRBD2 TRBV19 TGTGCCAGTAAGGCCCGGGAGGCGGGAGATACGCAGTATTTT CASKAREAGDTQYF
. TRBJ1-5 . TRBV6-1 TGTGCCAGCAGTCAAGGACAGCTGAATCAGCCCCAGCATTTT CASSQGQLNQPQHF
few TRBJ1-1 TRBD1 TRBV7-9 TGTGCCAGCAGCATGACAGGGATGAACACTGAAGCTTTCTTT CASSMTGMNTEAFF
. TRBJ1-5 TRBD1 TRBV19 TGTGCCAGTAGTATAGATCGGGGGACAGGGGGCCTTCAGCCCCAGCATTTT CASSIDRGTGGLQPQHF
. TRBJ1-2 . TRBV2 TGTGCCAGCAGCTCCATCCGGGGGTCCTATGGCTACACCTTC CASSSIRGSYGYTF
. TRBJ1-5 TRBD1 TRBV6-6 TGTGCCAGCGGGGGACAGGGGATCCTGGATCAGCCCCAGCATTTT CASGGQGILDQPQHF
. TRBJ2-1 TRBD2 TRBV18 TGTGCCAGCTCACCACCCAGCGGGAGGGTAAATGAGCAGTTCTTC CASSPPSGRVNEQFF